This T cell receptor (beta chain) was retrieved from a study of vaccination effects on CD4 cells after COVID-19. Study overall: Sampling of a few convalescent patients occurred early (day +14) and late post-vaccination. PBMC cultures contained around 2 million cells per well, 8.5 to 10 IU/ml IL-2 and roughly 9.5 ug/ml peptides.

The culture ran for about 11 days, and then CD4+ T cells were isolated. From March to December 2020, the person had a SARS-CoV-2 infection that was confirmed by PCR. Vaccination of participants consisted of two doses of either the BNT162b2 or mRNA-1273 vaccine. In regard to this clone: What it binds is unknown. The same CDR3 arises from other DNA sequences in this sample as well.

This CDR3 is 16 amino acids long. Germline assignment: CDR1 SEHNR and CDR2 FQNEAQ (reference sequence). Unmatched junction bases numbered 1, after V lost 0 bases and J lost 2 bases. Sequenced by immunoSEQ multiplex PCR; TCRdb stores in-frame clones only, minus some. The sample consists of around 50,000 clones, about four fifths of them appearing once. The specimen was CD4+ T cells from PBMCs cultured without peptide, collected after COVID-19 vaccination. J is TRBJ2-1 and V is TRBV7-9; 10 positions agree with TRBD2. The receptor comes from a human donor who had a prior SARS-CoV-2 infection. Written as DNA, the CDR3 is TGTGCCAGCAGCTTAGCACTAGCGGGGACCTACAATGAGCAGTTCTTC. Translation gives CASSLALAGTYNEQFF.